This T cell receptor (beta chain) was obtained from a study of blood T cell repertoires in COVID-19 (dated by TCRdb to 2018 to 2020). In terms of the full investigation: Samples covering the acute and convalescent phases of COVID-19 were provided by collaborators in the United States, Italy and Spain. The material from the prospective study consisted of cDNA or gDNA derived from T cells, B-cell-depleted T cells, or PBMCs. Sample metadata almost always included a de-identified subject ID, COVID-19 status, age in years and sex. Deeply sampled blood TCRbeta repertoires from subjects exposed to, actively infected with, or recovered from COVID-19 were included in the dataset. The repertoires were made available in a free public database intended to serve as a resource for research on the immune response to SARS-CoV-2. The samples were drawn from two sources: the first 160 participants of the ongoing ImmuneRACE study, and 1,254 subjects contributed by 6 global collaborators. Where available, HLA class I and class II types were obtained from metadata supplied by the sample provider rather than from assay-based typing. Overall study outcomes, separate from this receptor: Clinical and demographic metadata were provided uncurated, with the amount varying by source and participant.

The CDR3 covers 13 residues, taking in both the cysteine and the phenylalanine. Only the CDR3 portion is preserved as DNA: 39 bases, with reading frame beginning at the first base. Trimming at the junction amounts to 4 bases on V and 7 bases on J, and the germline ends lie 11 bases apart. CDR1 SGHNT and CDR2 YYREEE are derived from the germline V gene (reference sequence). This clone showed up just a few times. Its antigen is unknown. No qualities accompany the bases; no much larger clone lies one base away. The immunoSEQ Assay, a bias-controlled multiplex PCR, was used to amplify TCRbeta CDR3 regions from genomic DNA. The authors' analysis ran thus. The number of nucleated cells in each sample was estimated by amplification of reference gene primers within the assay. To quantify the absolute abundance of each unique TCRbeta CDR3 rearrangement, sequence reads were collapsed and filtered. Productive Simpson clonality was computed per sample as the square root of Simpson's diversity index over productive rearrangements. Here the immuneACCESS table is served through TCRdb, limited to in-frame sequences with V and J called. Missing clones are a known gap in these copies; in checked studies unresolved V genes cover under half, and the rest lacks a known reason. That table furnishes V, J and clone size, whereas the DNA furnished D and trimming. Within this sample are 100,000 to 150,000 clones, with roughly 87% of them counted one time only. The leading ten clones occupy under 8% of the sample.

The collaborating institutions used their own protocols to collect whole blood in K2EDTA tubes. Collaborator samples were shipped for TCRbeta analysis as frozen whole blood, isolated PBMCs, or DNA extracted from either sample type. The chain joins TRBV5-4 to TRBJ2-2; a tentative D match to TRBD2 spans 6 bases. The TCR comes from a man older than 75 with active or convalescent COVID-19. The sample consisted of peripheral blood. The DNA sequence follows: TGTGCCAGCAGCCCCAGGCGGGGCGGGGAGCTGTTTTTT. Translation gives CASSPRRGGELFF.